This T cell receptor (beta chain) is from a study of beta chain features in type 1 diabetes. The CDR3 consists of 16 residues. Germline trimming cut 0 bases from V and 4 bases from J; bases unmatched to any gene: 6. CDR1 and CDR2 (germline): MGHRA, YSYEKL. A note on this clone: As yet, its antigen is unknown.

Sequencing targeted expressed TCRB transcripts, as all isolated RNA had been reverse transcribed. Generated by immunoSEQ multiplex PCR, the TCRdb table keeps only in-frame clones and is missing some. The sample contains under 130,000 clones, under 30% of which appear only once. Study results and caveats: Small HLA sub-analyses could not settle whether HLA shapes TCRB rearrangement. Moderately but significantly shorter TCRB CDR3s were found in Type 1 diabetes patients in all four CD4+ subsets.

The receptor was derived from a woman between 18 and 29 years old with type 1 diabetes. The chain carries TRBV4-1 and TRBJ2-3; 8 bases are shared with TRBD2. The sequencing sample was made of central memory CD4+ T cells from blood. CDR3 sequence reads: CASSQDDGRGADTQYF. In nucleotides, the CDR3 is TGCGCCAGCAGCCAAGACGACGGGAGGGGGGCAGATACGCAGTATTTT.